This T cell receptor (beta chain) is drawn from a study of blood T cell repertoires in COVID-19. Background on the study: Whether acute or convalescent, the COVID-19 samples came from the United States, Italy and Spain. T cells, B-cell-depleted T cells, or PBMCs provided the cDNA or gDNA that served as material.

There are 17 residues in the CDR3. Per germline, CDR1 LGHDT and CDR2 YNNKEL (reference sequence). The V gene end was trimmed by 2 bases and the J gene end by 6 bases; junction bases not matched to a gene: 14. In the original workflow: Reference gene primer amplification gave estimated nucleated cell counts. Produced via immunoSEQ multiplex PCR; TCRdb's table is partial and in-frame only. V and J calls plus clone size are reproduced from that table; the DNA served to infer D and trimming. The data hold tens of thousands of clones, with roughly 85% observed a single time. This TCR derives from a human donor in a cohort sampled during active COVID-19. The rearrangement links TRBV3-1 (or the pseudogene TRBV3-2) to TRBJ2-7, with TRBD2 identical over 9 bases. Sample: peripheral blood. This chain's CDR3 is CASSQYGVGTSWREQYF. The CDR3 DNA follows: TGTGCCAGCAGCCAATATGGCGTCGGGACTAGCTGGCGCGAGCAGTACTTC.